The 26 T cell receptor beta chains listed next were all sequenced from one sample in a study of metastatic and nonmetastatic thyroid tumors. Using MiXCR, TCRdb reanalyzed the PCR reads. In the table there are over 50,000 clones, more than 25% of which are singletons. All patients were treatment-naive before thyroid surgery. Sequencing was performed on blood. These receptors originate from a female donor with papillary thyroid cancer or a benign thyroid nodule (not recorded which). Some clones in this sample may be carry-over from other donors' samples.

The genes are TRBV4-1 and TRBJ1-2; the D gene is possibly TRBD1 (5 bases). The CDR3 is made up of 13 amino acids. V was clipped by 0 bases and J by 7 bases, with 9 bases between them. Germline V gene lookup returns CDR1 MGHRA and CDR2 YSYEKL. CDR3 bases: TGCGCCAGCAGCCAAGATCGGGGACGTGGCTACACCTTC. It specifies CASSQDRGRGYTF.

The rearrangement joins TRBV6-1 to TRBJ1-3; D is ambiguous. This CDR3 is built from 16 residues. V was pared by 2 bases and J by 4 bases, with 15 bases between. Germline V gene data show CDR1 as MNHNS and CDR2 as SASEGT. The CDR3 nucleotides are TGTGCCAGCAGTGAACGGGCTAAAGGGTCCGGAAACACCATATATTTT. It codes for CASSERAKGSGNTIYF.

In its sample, this clone ranks as medium-sized. The rearrangement joins TRBV2 to TRBJ2-5, with TRBD2 identical over 11 bases. Germline trimming cut 6 bases from V and 9 bases from J; bases unmatched to any gene: 12. Germline assignment: CDR1 SNHLY and CDR2 FYNNEI. The CDR3 runs 15 residues. This CDR3 reads CASREETSGAGSQYF. The CDR3 DNA sequence: TGTGCCAGCAGGGAGGAGACTAGCGGGGCTGGGTCCCAGTACTTC.

This clone has more than one count but fewer than ten. Relative to the germline gene, one junction end is altered; a read error may explain this. The V gene is TRBV6-9, the J gene TRBJ2-3; D may match TRBD1 or TRBD2 (5 bases each). Per germline, CDR1 MNHGY and CDR2 SVAAGI. CDR3 length equals 11 residues. The CDR3 loop reads CASRAGDTQYF. CDR3 nucleotides: TGCGCCAGCAGGGCGGGTGATACGCAGTATTTT.

This clone appeared a few times. This chain uses TRBV4-2 with TRBJ2-2; tentatively, D is TRBD1 (6 bases). Between the trimmed V and J ends, which lost 1 base and 1 base, there was a span of 7 bases. The CDR3 extends over 15 amino acids. CDR1 and CDR2 from the germline V gene are LGHNA and YNFKEQ. The CDR3 sequence: CASSQGTVNTGELFF. The CDR3 DNA sequence: TGTGCCAGCAGCCAAGGGACAGTGAACACCGGGGAGCTGTTTTTT.

This rearrangement joins TRBV24-1 to TRBJ2-1; D possibly corresponds to TRBD1 (6 bases). This CDR3 has 18 amino acids. Germline CDR1 reads KGHDR; CDR2 reads SFDVKD. V was cut by 3 bases and J by 0 bases, with 17 bases left in between. The DNA of the CDR3 is TGTGCCACCAGTGATCCCTCAGGGGCGCAGGGCTCCTACAATGAGCAGTTCTTC. This gives the protein CATSDPSGAQGSYNEQFF.

This chain uses TRBV5-1 with TRBJ1-4, with D unresolved. Trimming left V 2 bases short and J 1 base short, with 9 bases between. This CDR3 spans 15 amino acids. Per germline, CDR1 SGHRS and CDR2 YFSETQ. In DNA form, the CDR3 reads TGCGCCAGCAGCTTTCGATGGCAAACTAATGAAAAACTGTTTTTT. It is translated as CASSFRWQTNEKLFF.

This clone was found a few times. The chain recombines TRBV2 with TRBJ2-3, with D perhaps matching TRBD1 (6 bases). This CDR3 has 14 amino acids. V shed 4 bases and J shed 6 bases, with 14 bases lying between them. Germline CDR1 and CDR2: SNHLY and FYNNEI. The CDR3 region is CASSVGRGLDTQYF. CDR3 DNA: TGTGCCAGCAGTGTGGGCAGGGGTTTGGATACGCAGTATTTT.

For this clone: At one end the junction does not follow the germline gene, possibly because of a read error. The chain employs TRBV15 and TRBJ1-4; 7 bases are shared with TRBD1. The CDR3 has 15 amino acids. The V gene's germline CDR1 is LNHNV and CDR2 YYDKDF (reference sequence). CDR3 nucleotide sequence: TGTGCCACTAGCAGACAGGGAATAGTTCGAGAAAAACTGTTTTTT. Amino acid sequence: CATSRQGIVREKLFF.

This clone came up a few times. This chain uses TRBV6-4 with TRBJ1-2; D remains unclear. Trimming stripped 4 bases from V and 5 bases from J, with 20 bases between. The CDR3 is 16 amino acids. The germline V gene encodes CDR1 MRHNA and CDR2 SNTAGT. CDR3 in amino acids: CASSGLGGRTSYGYTF. The CDR3, as DNA: TGTGCCAGCAGTGGTCTCGGAGGACGGACCTCTTATGGCTACACCTTC.

This clone appeared many times. The V and J genes are TRBV18 and TRBJ2-2; D unresolved. CDR1 is KGHSH, CDR2 LQKENI, per germline. The CDR3 has 16 residues. Deletions cut 3 bases from V and 0 bases from J, with 11 bases between. In nucleotides, the CDR3 is TGTGCCAGCTCACCGACGGAACTTGCGAACACCGGGGAGCTGTTTTTT. Translation: CASSPTELANTGELFF.

V and J are TRBV6-1 and TRBJ1-1, with D possibly matching TRBD1 (6 bases). The CDR3 contains 16 residues. Trimming removed 2 bases from V and 3 bases from J, with 16 bases in between. CDR1 and CDR2 (germline): MNHNS, SASEGT. CDR3 sequence reads: CASSEIIYRADTEAFF. CDR3 sequence (DNA): TGTGCCAGCAGTGAAATAATATACAGGGCGGACACTGAAGCTTTCTTT.

This clone was seen only once. The chain employs TRBV7-2 and TRBJ2-7, with D uncertain. CDR3 length: 13 residues. Trimming took 5 bases from V and 3 from J, leaving 11 bases between them. Germline CDR1 reads SGHTA; CDR2 reads FQGNSA. CDR3 sequence reads: CASSLKPDYEQYF. The DNA for the CDR3 is TGTGCCAGCAGCCTAAAGCCGGACTACGAGCAGTACTTC.

In the case of this clone: The junction differs from germline at one of its ends, possibly a read error. The V gene is TRBV11-3, the J gene TRBJ2-2, with D possibly called TRBD1 or TRBD2 (5 bases each). The germline gives CDR1 SGHNT, CDR2 YENEEA. The CDR3 runs 15 residues. CDR3 nucleotides: TGTGCCAGCAGCACGGGGACCCAGAACACCTGGGAGCTGTTTTTT. It is translated as CASSTGTQNTWELFF.

The J gene is TRBJ2-7, the V gene TRBV18, with 13 bases that match TRBD2. This CDR3 region has 15 residues. Germline loops: CDR1 KGHSH, CDR2 LQKENI. V shed 2 bases and J 5 bases; nucleotides not matched to a gene: 3. CDR3 amino acids: CASSPGTSGEDEQYF. Written as DNA, the CDR3 is TGTGCCAGCTCACCAGGGACTAGCGGGGAGGACGAGCAGTACTTC.

A single count supports this clone. This chain connects TRBV4-2 to TRBJ1-2; D uncertain. From germline, CDR1 is LGHNA and CDR2 YNFKEQ. The CDR3 is 16 amino acids. Trimming removed 1 base from V and 4 bases from J, with 16 bases in between. The CDR3 spells CASSQGAGILAYGYTF. CDR3 bases: TGTGCCAGCAGCCAAGGCGCAGGAATTCTGGCCTATGGCTACACCTTC.

The V and J genes are TRBV11-1 and TRBJ2-5; no reliable D call. The CDR3 runs to 16 residues. Germline values: CDR1 SGHAT, CDR2 FQDESV (reference sequence). The V gene lost 3 bases and the J gene lost 0 bases, with 14 bases spanning the gap. CDR3 coding DNA: TGTGCCAGCAGCTTGGAGTCAGTGGGTCACCAAGAGACCCAGTACTTC. Translating it yields CASSLESVGHQETQYF.

On this clone itself: Sequence at one end of the junction differs from germline and may be a read error. This chain joins TRBV20-1 and TRBJ2-3; no definite D call. Germline-derived CDR1 and CDR2 are DFQATT and SNEGSKA (reference sequence). This CDR3 is 13 amino acids long. The CDR3 nucleotides read TGCAGTGCTGACTTACAGCGCACAGATACTCAGTATTTT. Translated, it gives CSADLQRTDTQYF.

This clone was counted only a few times. V usage is TRBV6-1 and J usage is TRBJ2-3; D uncertain. Germline CDR1 MNHNS, CDR2 SASEGT. V dropped 2 bases and J dropped 6 bases, with 12 bases sitting between them. CDR3 size: 14 residues. The CDR3 nucleotides are TGTGCCAGCAGTGAAACCTGGCTGCTCGATACGCAGTATTTT. This sequence encodes CASSETWLLDTQYF.

This sequence joins TRBV20-1 and TRBJ2-7; D not certain. In germline, CDR1 is DFQATT, CDR2 SNEGSKA (reference sequence). Trimming cost V 2 bases and J 7 bases, with 12 bases left between them. There are 12 residues in the CDR3. CDR3 amino acids: CSARLVAKEQYF. The CDR3 DNA reads as TGCAGTGCTAGACTAGTTGCGAAGGAGCAGTACTTC.

The chain has TRBV11-2 and TRBJ1-6; possibly TRBD1 for D (5 bases). The ends were cut back, 5 bases at V and 10 bases at J, with 21 bases in the middle. This CDR3 has 16 residues. The germline CDR1 and CDR2 sequences are SGHAT and FQNNGV. The CDR3 region is CASSTRGAAVRSPLHF. CDR3 DNA: TGTGCCAGCAGCACGCGGGGCGCGGCGGTCCGGTCACCCCTCCACTTT. The complete variable domain, with remaining parts taken from reference TRBV11-2 and TRBJ1-6, reads EAGVAQSPRYKIIEKRQSVAFWCNPISGHATLYWYQQILGQGPKLLIQFQNNGVVDDSQLPKDRFSAERLKGVDSTLKIQPAKLEDSAVYLCASSTRGAAVRSPLHFGNGTRLTVT.

J is TRBJ1-1 and V is TRBV6-5, with D hard to call. This CDR3 comprises 16 residues. Trimming took off 1 base at V and 1 base at J, with 13 bases between the two ends. Germline loops: CDR1 MNHEY, CDR2 SVGAGI. CDR3 protein: CASSYYNGEQNTEAFF. The CDR3, as DNA: TGTGCCAGCAGTTACTACAACGGGGAGCAGAACACTGAAGCTTTCTTT.

The rearrangement joins TRBV7-2 to TRBJ1-1, with D possibly matching TRBD1 (5 bases). Trimming left V 1 base short and J 4 bases short, with 10 bases between. From germline, CDR1 is SGHTA and CDR2 FQGNSA. This CDR3 comprises 14 residues. Written as DNA, the CDR3 is TGTGCCAGCAGCTTAGGGGGGGTTAGCACTGAAGCTTTCTTT. This codes for CASSLGGVSTEAFF.

This clone was recorded at least ten times. The DNA for the CDR3 is TGCGCCAGCAGCCAAGGGGCCACAGATACGCAGTATTTT. This gives the protein CASSQGATDTQYF. The V call is TRBV4-3, the J call TRBJ2-3; D unclear. This CDR3 comprises 13 residues. V was clipped by 1 base and J by 2 bases, with 4 bases between them. Germline values: CDR1 LGHNA, CDR2 YSLEER.

The chain uses TRBV5-1 and TRBJ2-1, with TRBD2 matching over 7 bases. The CDR3 covers 16 residues. Germline V CDR1 and CDR2: SGHRS, YFSETQ. J was trimmed by 5 bases and V by 4 bases; bases with no gene match: 12. As DNA, the CDR3 is TGCGCCAGCAGCCGGGGGGTCGGCGGGGGAGACAATGAGCAGTTCTTC. Translating gives CASSRGVGGGDNEQFF.

This clone was seen repeatedly, ten times or more. This chain joins TRBV20-1 and TRBJ2-1; D may be TRBD2 (5 bases). Germline lookup yields CDR1 DFQATT and CDR2 SNEGSKA (reference sequence). V shed 3 bases and J shed 2 bases, with 8 bases lying between them. This CDR3 has 13 amino acids. The CDR3 nucleotides are TGCAGTGCTAGCAGAGGGACCTACAATGAGCAGTTCTTC. It yields the protein CSASRGTYNEQFF.